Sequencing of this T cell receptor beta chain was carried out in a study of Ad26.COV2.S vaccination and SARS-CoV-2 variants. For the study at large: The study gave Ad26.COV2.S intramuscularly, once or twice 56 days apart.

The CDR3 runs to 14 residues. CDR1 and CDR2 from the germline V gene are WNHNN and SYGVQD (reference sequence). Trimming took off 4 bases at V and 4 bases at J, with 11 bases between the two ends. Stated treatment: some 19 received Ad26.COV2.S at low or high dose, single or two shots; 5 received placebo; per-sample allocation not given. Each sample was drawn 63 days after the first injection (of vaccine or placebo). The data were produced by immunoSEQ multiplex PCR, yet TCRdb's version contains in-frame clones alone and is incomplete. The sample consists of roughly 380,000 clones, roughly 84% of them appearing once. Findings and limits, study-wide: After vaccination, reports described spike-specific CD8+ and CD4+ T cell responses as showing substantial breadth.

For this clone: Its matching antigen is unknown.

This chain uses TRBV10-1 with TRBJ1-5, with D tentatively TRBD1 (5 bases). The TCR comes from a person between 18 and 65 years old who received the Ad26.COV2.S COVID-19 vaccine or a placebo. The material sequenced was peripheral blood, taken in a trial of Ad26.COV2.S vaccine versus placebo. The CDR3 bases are TGCGCCAGCAGTGGACCCAAGGGGAATCAGCCCCAGCATTTT. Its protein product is CASSGPKGNQPQHF.